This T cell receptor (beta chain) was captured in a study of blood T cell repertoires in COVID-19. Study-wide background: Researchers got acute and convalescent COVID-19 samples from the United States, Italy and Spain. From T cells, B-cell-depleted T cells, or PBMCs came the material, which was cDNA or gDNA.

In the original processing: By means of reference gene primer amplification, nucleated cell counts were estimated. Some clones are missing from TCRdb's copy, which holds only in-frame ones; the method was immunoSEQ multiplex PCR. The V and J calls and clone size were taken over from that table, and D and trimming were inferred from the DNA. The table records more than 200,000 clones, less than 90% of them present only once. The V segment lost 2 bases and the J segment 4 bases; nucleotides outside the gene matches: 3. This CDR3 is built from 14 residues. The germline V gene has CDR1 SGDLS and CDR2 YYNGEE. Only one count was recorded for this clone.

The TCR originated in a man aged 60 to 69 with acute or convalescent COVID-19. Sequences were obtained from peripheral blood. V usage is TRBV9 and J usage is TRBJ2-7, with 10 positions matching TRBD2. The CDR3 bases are TGTGCCAGCAGCGTCGGAGCGGGAGGGTACGAGCAGTACTTC. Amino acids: CASSVGAGGYEQYF. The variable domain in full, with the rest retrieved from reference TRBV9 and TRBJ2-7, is DSGVTQTPKHLITATGQRVTLRCSPRSGDLSVYWYQQSLDQGLQFLIQYYNGEERAKGNILERFSAQQFPDLHSELNLSSLELGDSALYFCASSVGAGGYEQYFGPGTRLTVT.